Reported below is one TCR beta chain. The CDR3 is 16 residues long. Germline V CDR1 and CDR2: KGHDR, SFDVKD. Losses at the gene ends were 2 bases for V and 4 bases for J; bases not matched to a gene: 9. The data are from a study of blood T cell repertoires in COVID-19. Assay: immunoSEQ multiplex PCR; the TCRdb copy retains only in-frame clones and omits some. The table includes around 310,000 clones, almost 90% detected once. V is TRBV24-1 and J is TRBJ2-5, with 7 bases aligning to TRBD1. The sequencing input was peripheral blood. The origin of this receptor is a woman aged 40 to 50 with COVID-19, enrolled during active disease. This CDR3 is CATSDWTERQGETQYF. CDR3 nucleotides: TGTGCCACCAGTGATTGGACCGAGCGACAGGGAGAGACCCAGTACTTC.